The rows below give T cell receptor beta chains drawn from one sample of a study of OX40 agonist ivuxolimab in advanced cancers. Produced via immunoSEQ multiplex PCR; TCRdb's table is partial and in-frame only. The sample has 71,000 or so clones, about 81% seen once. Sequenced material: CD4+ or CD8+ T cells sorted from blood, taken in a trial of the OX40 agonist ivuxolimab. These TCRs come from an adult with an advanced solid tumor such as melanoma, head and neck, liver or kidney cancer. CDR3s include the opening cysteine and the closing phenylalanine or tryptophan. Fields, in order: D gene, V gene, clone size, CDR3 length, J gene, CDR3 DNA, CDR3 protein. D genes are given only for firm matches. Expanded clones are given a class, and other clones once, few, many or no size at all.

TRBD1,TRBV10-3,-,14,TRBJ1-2,TGTGCCATCAGCGGGACAGGGGGCGGCTATGGCTACACCTTC,CAISGTGGGYGYTF
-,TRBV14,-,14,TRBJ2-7,TGTGCCAGCAGCCAAGAGTCTAGCGCCTACGAGCAGTACTTC,CASSQESSAYEQYF
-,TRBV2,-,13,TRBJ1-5,TGTGCCAGCTCGGGGGGGGAGGATCAGCCCCAGCATTTT,CASSGGEDQPQHF
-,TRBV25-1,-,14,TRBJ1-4,TGTGCCAGCAGTGACGTTGGGGAACTTGAAAAACTGTTTTTT,CASSDVGELEKLFF
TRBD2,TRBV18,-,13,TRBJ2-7,TGTGCCAGCTCACCAGCGGGGGACGACGAGCAGTACTTC,CASSPAGDDEQYF
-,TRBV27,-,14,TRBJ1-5,TGTGCCAGCAGACCCGACAGCTTGAATCAGCCCCAGCATTTT,CASRPDSLNQPQHF
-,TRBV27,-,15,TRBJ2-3,TGTGCCAGCAGTTTTTTCCTAGATAGCACAGATACGCAGTATTTT,CASSFFLDSTDTQYF
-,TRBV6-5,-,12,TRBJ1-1,TGTGCCAGCAGGACAGTAAACACTGAAGCTTTCTTT,CASRTVNTEAFF
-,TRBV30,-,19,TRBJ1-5,TGTGCCTGGAGCGGGACGACCTCGATTGGGGGGTTGAGCAATCAGCCCCAGCATTTT,CAWSGTTSIGGLSNQPQHF
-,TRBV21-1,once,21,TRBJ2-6,TGTGCCAGCAGCAAGGGTGCCTCCGGGGGACAGGGCCCGTCCGGGGCCAACGTCCTGACTTTC,CASSKGASGGQGPSGANVLTF
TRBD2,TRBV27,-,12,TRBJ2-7,TGTGCCAGCAGCATCCGGGGGGATAAGCAGTACTTC,CASSIRGDKQYF
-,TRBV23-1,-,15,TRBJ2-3,TGCGCCAGCAGCTGGACGGGGCGAGGAGAAGATACGCAGTATTTT,CASSWTGRGEDTQYF
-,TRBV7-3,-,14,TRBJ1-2,TGTGCCAGCAGCTTAGACCAGGGTAGGGATGGCTACACCTTC,CASSLDQGRDGYTF
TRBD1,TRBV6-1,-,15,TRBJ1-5,TGTGCCAGCAGTGAACAAGCAGGGGGCGTTCAGCCCCAGCATTTT,CASSEQAGGVQPQHF
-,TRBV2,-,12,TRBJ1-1,TGTGCCAGCAGATTCATGAACACTGAAGCTTTCTTT,CASRFMNTEAFF
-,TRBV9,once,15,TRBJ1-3,TGTGCCAGCCGCGGGGGAGGGCCCTCTGGAAACACCATATATTTT,CASRGGGPSGNTIYF
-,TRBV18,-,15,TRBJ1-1,TGTGCCAGCTCACCCGAGGAGGCAGGGTACACTGAAGCTTTCTTT,CASSPEEAGYTEAFF
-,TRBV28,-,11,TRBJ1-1,TGTGCCAGCAGGATTGGGGGTTACGCTTTCTTT,CASRIGGYAFF
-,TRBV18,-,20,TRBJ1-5,TGTGCCAGCTCTCCAAACCAATTCGAGGGGGGCGACTATAGCAATCAGCCCCAGCATTTT,CASSPNQFEGGDYSNQPQHF
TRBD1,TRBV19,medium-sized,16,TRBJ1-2,TGTGCCAGTAGTATAGACAGGGGGCACCCATTTTATGGCTACACCTTC,CASSIDRGHPFYGYTF
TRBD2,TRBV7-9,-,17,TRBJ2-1,TGTGCCAGCAGCTTAGCGCTGACAGCGGGGGGGCCTAATGAGCAGTTCTTC,CASSLALTAGGPNEQFF
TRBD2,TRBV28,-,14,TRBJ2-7,TGTGCCAGCAGAACTAGCGGGCCGTCCTACGAGCAGTACTTC,CASRTSGPSYEQYF
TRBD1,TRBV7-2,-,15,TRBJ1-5,TGTGCCAGCAGCGCCCCAAGGGACAGGGGTCAGCCCCAGCATTTT,CASSAPRDRGQPQHF
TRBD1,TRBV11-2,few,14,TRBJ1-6,TGTGCCAGCGGACAGGGCTCCTATAATTCACCCCTCCACTTT,CASGQGSYNSPLHF
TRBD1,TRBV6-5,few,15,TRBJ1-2,TGTGCCAGCAGAGCGGGACAGGGTATTAACTATGGCTACACCTTC,CASRAGQGINYGYTF
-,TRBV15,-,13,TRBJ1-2,TGTGCCACCAGAACAGGGATGGGGTCTGGCTACACCTTC,CATRTGMGSGYTF
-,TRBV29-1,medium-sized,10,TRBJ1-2,TGCAGCGTTTTTGATTCAGGCTACACCTTC,CSVFDSGYTF
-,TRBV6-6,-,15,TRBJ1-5,TGTGCCAGCAGTTATGGGACACCCAGCAATCAGCCCCAGCATTTT,CASSYGTPSNQPQHF
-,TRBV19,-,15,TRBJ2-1,TGTGCCAGTAGTATAGCCGTAAGCTCCTACAATGAGCAGTTCTTC,CASSIAVSSYNEQFF
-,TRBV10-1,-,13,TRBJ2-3,TGCGCCAGCAGCGGCGGGGCCTTGGATACGCAGTATTTT,CASSGGALDTQYF
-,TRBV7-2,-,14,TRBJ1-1,TGTGCCAGCAGCTTATACGAGACGAACACTGAAGCTTTCTTT,CASSLYETNTEAFF
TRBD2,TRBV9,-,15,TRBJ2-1,TGTGCCAGCAGCGTAAGACTAGCGGGGATGTATGAGCAGTTCTTC,CASSVRLAGMYEQFF
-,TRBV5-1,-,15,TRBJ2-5,TGCGCCAGCAGCTGGACGTCGACAGGGAGGGAGACCCAGTACTTC,CASSWTSTGRETQYF
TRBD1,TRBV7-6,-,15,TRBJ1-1,TGTGCCAGCAGCTACGGACAGGGGGAGAGAGCTGAAGCTTTCTTT,CASSYGQGERAEAFF
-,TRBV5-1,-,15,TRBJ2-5,TGCGCCAGCAGCTTGGTGCAGGGCGTAGGAGAGACCCAGTACTTC,CASSLVQGVGETQYF
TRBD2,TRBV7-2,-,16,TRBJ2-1,TGTGCCAGCAGCTTAGCTGTCGCGGGGGGGCCGAGGGAGCAGTTCTTC,CASSLAVAGGPREQFF
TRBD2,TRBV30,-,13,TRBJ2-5,TGTGCCTGGAGTGTGGGACGGGAGGCGACCCAGTACTTC,CAWSVGREATQYF
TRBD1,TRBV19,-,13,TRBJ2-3,TGTGCCAGTAACGCAGGGGGCTTAGATACGCAGTATTTT,CASNAGGLDTQYF
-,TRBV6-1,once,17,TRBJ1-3,TGTGCCAGCAGTGAAGTAGGTGGCTTATCCGGTGGAAACACCATATATTTT,CASSEVGGLSGGNTIYF
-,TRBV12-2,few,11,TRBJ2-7,TGTGCAAGTCGCTACGCCGGGGAGCAGTACTTC,CASRYAGEQYF
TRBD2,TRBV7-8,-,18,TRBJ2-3,TGTGCCAGCAGCCATCTCGAATTAGGACTAGCGGGAGAAGATACGCAGTATTTT,CASSHLELGLAGEDTQYF
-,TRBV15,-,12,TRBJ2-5,TGTGCCACCAGCAGAGATCAGGGGACCCAGTACTTC,CATSRDQGTQYF
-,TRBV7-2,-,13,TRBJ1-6,TGTGCCAGCAGCACAGTTGGCAATTCACCCCTCCACTTT,CASSTVGNSPLHF
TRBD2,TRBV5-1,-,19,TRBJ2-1,TGCGCCAGCAGCAAAGGACTAGCGGGGGGCCTTAGCTCCTACAATGAGCAGTTCTTC,CASSKGLAGGLSSYNEQFF
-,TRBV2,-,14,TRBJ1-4,TGTGCCAGCAGTGAAATGACAACTAATGAAAAACTGTTTTTT,CASSEMTTNEKLFF
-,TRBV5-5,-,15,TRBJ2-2,TGTGCCAGCAGCTTGGGACCGTCGGCCACCGGGGAGCTGTTTTTT,CASSLGPSATGELFF
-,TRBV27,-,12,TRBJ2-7,TGTGCCAGCAGTTTCGCGGGGTTCGAGCAGTACTTC,CASSFAGFEQYF
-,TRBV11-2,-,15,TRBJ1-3,TGTGCCAGCAGCTTACAAACAGGTCCAGGAAACACCATATATTTT,CASSLQTGPGNTIYF
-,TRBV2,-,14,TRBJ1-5,TGTGCCAGCAGTGGATACAGGGCGAATCAGCCCCAGCATTTT,CASSGYRANQPQHF
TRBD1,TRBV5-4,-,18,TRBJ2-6,TGTGCCAGCAGCTTGGGACAGGGGACCCGGACTGGGGCCAACGTCCTGACTTTC,CASSLGQGTRTGANVLTF
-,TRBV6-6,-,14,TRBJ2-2,TGTGCCAGCAGTTACTCGGAGATTGGTGGGGAGCTGTTTTTT,CASSYSEIGGELFF
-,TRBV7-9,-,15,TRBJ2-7,TGTGCCAGCAGGTTACAGAGTTTTAGCTCCTACGAGCAGTACTTC,CASRLQSFSSYEQYF
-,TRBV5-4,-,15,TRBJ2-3,TGTGCCAGCAGCCTTCGCTGGGATGTCGGGGATACGCAGTATTTT,CASSLRWDVGDTQYF
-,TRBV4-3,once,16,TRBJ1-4,TGCGCCAGCAGCCAAAACAGGTTTCAGGCTAATGAAAAACTGTTTTTT,CASSQNRFQANEKLFF
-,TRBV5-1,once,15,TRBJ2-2,TGCGCCAGCAGCGCGGGACAGACTAGGGGCGGGGAGCTGTTTTTT,CASSAGQTRGGELFF
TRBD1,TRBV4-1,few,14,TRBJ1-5,TGCGCCAGCAGCCAACGGACAGGGGCTCAGCCCCAGCATTTT,CASSQRTGAQPQHF
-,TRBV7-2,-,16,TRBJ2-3,TGTGCCAGCAGCTTAGCGGTTCGTGCCTCGACACATACGCAGTATTTT,CASSLAVRASTHTQYF
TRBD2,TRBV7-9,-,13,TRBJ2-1,TGTGCCAGCAGCCCCCTAGCGGGAGCGCAGCAGTTCTTC,CASSPLAGAQQFF
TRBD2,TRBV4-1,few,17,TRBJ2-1,TGCGCCAGCAGCCGAGGACTAGCGGTCTCCATTCGGAATGAGCAGTTCTTC,CASSRGLAVSIRNEQFF